The 6 T cell receptor beta chains reported below all come from one sample, sequenced in a study of OX40 agonist ivuxolimab in advanced cancers. TCRdb's table, derived via immunoSEQ multiplex PCR, lists solely in-frame clones and lacks some. This table has under 85,000 clones, 86% appearing once. The sequencing here drew on CD4+ or CD8+ T cells sorted from blood, taken in a trial of the OX40 agonist ivuxolimab. Source of these receptors: an adult with an advanced solid tumor such as melanoma, head and neck, liver or kidney cancer.

V usage is TRBV7-2 and J usage is TRBJ1-5; the D gene is possibly TRBD1 (5 bases). The length of the CDR3 is 15 residues. The germline V gene has CDR1 SGHTA and CDR2 FQGNSA. V lost 5 bases, J lost 0 bases, and 11 bases lay in between. CDR3 DNA: TGTGCCAGCAGCCCCGACAGCAATAGCAATCAGCCCCAGCATTTT. Amino acid sequence: CASSPDSNSNQPQHF.

This sequence joins TRBV6-4 and TRBJ2-7; TRBD2 agrees at 7 bases. The CDR3 length is 15 residues. V trimming: 6 bases; J trimming: 2 bases; junction bases outside the gene matches: 10. In germline, CDR1 is MRHNA, CDR2 SNTAGT. CDR3 sequence (DNA): TGTGCCAGCAGGACCAAGCGGGAAAGGCCCTACGAGCAGTACTTC. It is translated as CASRTKRERPYEQYF.

DNA of the CDR3: TGTGCCAGCACTGGACTAGCGGGAGTAGTGTCCGAGCAGTACTTC. Translation gives CASTGLAGVVSEQYF. The chain employs TRBV2 and TRBJ2-7, with 13 bases lining up with TRBD2. The CDR3 runs 15 residues. Germline CDR1 and CDR2: SNHLY and FYNNEI. J lost 6 bases, V lost 7 bases, and 9 bases had no gene match.

The chain links TRBV6-4 to TRBJ1-6; 9 bases are a match to TRBD1. Germline CDR1 reads MRHNA; CDR2 reads SNTAGT. V was clipped by 2 bases and J by 3 bases; unmatched bases: 11. CDR3 length: 19 amino acids. CDR3 residues: CASSDIYRGRRFYNSPLHF. CDR3 coding DNA: TGTGCCAGCAGTGACATTTACAGGGGGCGTCGGTTCTATAATTCACCCCTCCACTTT.

The chain has TRBV7-8 and TRBJ2-7, with TRBD2 matching 9 bases. The trim removed 1 base at V and 3 bases at J, leaving 10 bases unmatched. The germline V gene encodes CDR1 SGHVS and CDR2 FQNEAQ. CDR3 length equals 17 residues. The CDR3, as DNA: TGTGCCAGCAGCTTAGTTCGGCGGGAGGGCCGAGGCTACGAGCAGTACTTC. It is translated as CASSLVRREGRGYEQYF. Drawing the rest from reference TRBV7-8 and TRBJ2-7, the complete variable domain is GAGVSQSPRYKVAKRGQDVALRCDPISGHVSLFWYQQALGQGPEFLTYFQNEAQLDKSGLPSDRFFAERPEGSVSTLKIQRTQQEDSAVYLCASSLVRREGRGYEQYFGPGTRLTVT.

CDR3 bases: TGCAGCGTTGGGAGGGGGGGGCCCTCCGGGGAGCTGTTTTTT. It translates to CSVGRGGPSGELFF. J is TRBJ2-2 and V is TRBV29-1, with D possibly matching TRBD2 (7 bases). V was pared by 4 bases and J by 6 bases, with 15 bases between. This CDR3 has 14 residues. The germline gives CDR1 SQVTM, CDR2 ANQGSEA.